Reported below is one TCR beta chain. Its target is unknown. The CDR3 is made up of 15 amino acids. The germline gives CDR1 MGHDK, CDR2 SYGVNS. The V gene lost 3 bases and the J gene lost 5 bases, with 16 bases spanning the gap. This sample was included in a study of T cell responses to AZD1222 COVID-19 vaccine. General study findings and limits: Mostly white British, mostly female donors; authors suggested clonal diversity may be underestimated. Across spike, vaccine-associated CD4 TCRs were found, dominant at 160-218 and 743-854.

Clones were sequenced by immunoSEQ multiplex PCR, and TCRdb holds only the in-frame ones, with some missing. The sample includes more than 95,000 clones, roughly 89% seen only once; the top ten take about 29%. The specimen comprised peripheral blood, sampled on day 0 of AZD1222 vaccination. This sequence joins TRBV25-1 and TRBJ2-5, with a tentative D call TRBD2 (5 bases). This receptor was identified in an adult in good health. The CDR3 nucleotides read TGTGCCAGCAGTGACCTGGTGGCTAGCAGGGAGACCCAGTACTTC. Translated: CASSDLVASRETQYF.